This T cell receptor beta chain was recorded in a study of regulatory T cells in long-lasting Graves disease. Across the study: More than 5 years of antithyroid drugs with positive TSH receptor antibodies defined persistent Graves' disease. Study conclusions and caveats: There were preferences for TRBV28, TRBJ1-2 and TRBJ2-5 in persistent disease. Compared with new cases, persistent Graves' patients showed reduced TCR diversity. Possibly, too few samples lowered accuracy.

Arm-PCR with iRepertoire HTBI primers amplified the CDR3 regions for these TCR beta libraries. From the multiplex PCR reads, TCRdb called clonotypes with MiXCR, one entry per CDR3 protein. The profile covers about 660,000 distinct CDR3 sequences, with approximately 29% appearing a single time and 40% to 50% taken by the ten largest. As regards this clonotype: Its antigen is unknown.

Time point specified: persistent/refractory GD, antithyroid drugs over 5 years with positive TRAb. PBMCs provided the RNA from which the TCR library was made. Germline V gene data show CDR1 as SQVTM and CDR2 as ANQGSEA. The CDR3 has 13 amino acids. Between the trimmed V and J ends, which lost 5 bases and 5 bases, there was a span of 12 bases. This TCR came from a female donor with Graves disease. The chain joins TRBV29-1 to TRBJ1-4; a possible D gene is TRBD1 (5 bases). The sample consisted of peripheral blood mononuclear cells (PBMCs), taken when the disease was refractory, from a patient treated with antithyroid drugs. The CDR3 region has the DNA TGCAGCGTTACAGGCCCTCTCAATGAAAAACTGTTTTTT. Its translation: CSVTGPLNEKLFF.